This TCR beta chain was sequenced during a study of T cell responses to AZD1222 COVID-19 vaccine. Some clones are missing from TCRdb's copy, which holds only in-frame ones; the method was immunoSEQ multiplex PCR. Of about 100,000 clones in the sample, 85% to 90% were seen once. The CDR3 is 14 residues long. The V end was cut by 3 bases, the J end by 3 bases, with 11 bases between. Germline CDR1 reads SGHRS; CDR2 reads YFSETQ. The chain has TRBV5-1 and TRBJ2-3, with D possibly TRBD1 on 6 matching bases. The TCR was taken from an adult in good health. The source material was peripheral blood, sampled on day 0 of AZD1222 vaccination. The CDR3 DNA reads as TGCGCCAGCAGCTCGGGACAAGAGACAGATACGCAGTATTTT. Its protein is CASSSGQETDTQYF. Full variable domain (remainder filled in from reference TRBV5-1 and TRBJ2-3): KAGVTQTPRYLIKTRGQQVTLSCSPISGHRSVSWYQQTPGQGLQFLFEYFSETQRNKGNFPGRFSGRQFSNSRSEMNVSTLELGDSALYLCASSSGQETDTQYFGPGTRLTVL.